These 21 T cell receptor beta chains originate from one sample sequenced in a study of cytomegalovirus exposure and HLA in healthy donors. This PCR relied on a set of 60 Vbeta primers and 13 Jbeta primers. Sequencing was performed with immunoSEQ multiplex PCR; in TCRdb, only in-frame clones are kept and a portion is missing. The table records roughly 170,000 clones, roughly 84% of them present only once. The material sequenced was PBMCs. Receptors were obtained from a male donor in good health and CMV-seronegative.

V is TRBV7-9 and J is TRBJ2-1; 8 positions match TRBD2. The CDR3 runs 16 residues. From germline, CDR1 is SEHNR and CDR2 FQNEAQ (reference sequence). J lost 4 bases, V lost 5 bases, and 10 bases had no gene match. The CDR3 sequence: CASSHPTGGGYNEQFF. In DNA form, the CDR3 reads TGTGCCAGCAGCCACCCCACGGGAGGGGGGTACAATGAGCAGTTCTTC.

The chain recombines TRBV7-3 with TRBJ2-3; 15 bases map to TRBD2. CDR3 size: 16 residues. The V gene end was trimmed by 5 bases and the J gene end by 1 base; junction bases not matched to a gene: 1. Germline V lookup: CDR1 SGHTA, CDR2 FQGTGA. CDR3 nucleotides: TGTGCCAGCAGCCGGACTAGCGGGGGGGGCACAGATACGCAGTATTTT. Residues: CASSRTSGGGTDTQYF.

The J gene is TRBJ2-7, the V gene TRBV18; 10 bases align to TRBD2. V lost 2 bases to trimming and J lost 2 bases; unmatched junction nucleotides: 15. Germline CDR1 is KGHSH and CDR2 is LQKENI. This CDR3 region has 19 residues. For the CDR3, the DNA is TGTGCCAGCTCACCAAAGGCTCGACACGGGACTAGCGTCCCCTACGAGCAGTACTTC. It translates to CASSPKARHGTSVPYEQYF.

CDR3 amino acids: CASSFGTGNEQYF. CDR3 in DNA: TGTGCCAGCAGCTTCGGGACAGGCAACGAGCAGTACTTC. The V and J genes are TRBV14 and TRBJ2-7, with 8 bases fitting TRBD1. The CDR3 is made up of 13 amino acids. Germline CDR1 reads SGHDN; CDR2 reads FVKESK. V gave up 5 bases and J gave up 5 bases; unmatched junction bases: 5.

This clone was counted once. V is TRBV27 and J is TRBJ1-6; D ambiguous. Per the germline V gene, CDR1 is MNHEY and CDR2 is SMNVEV (reference sequence). V was cut by 6 bases and J by 7 bases, with 16 bases left in between. The CDR3 covers 15 residues. CDR3 DNA: TGTGCCAGCAGCTTAGAACGAGGGCCAAATTCACCCCTCCACTTT. Translation gives CASSLERGPNSPLHF.

The genes are TRBV7-8 and TRBJ1-5; weak D call: TRBD1 (6 bases). Trimming took off 2 bases at V and 5 bases at J, with 22 bases between the two ends. The germline gives CDR1 SGHVS, CDR2 FQNEAQ. The CDR3 loop spans 18 amino acids. CDR3 coding DNA: TGTGCCAGCAGCTTATTGTTCTTAGGGAGGGGGACTTATCAGCCCCAGCATTTT. Encoded protein: CASSLLFLGRGTYQPQHF.

As regards this clone: A junction end diverges from the germline sequence, so it may reflect a read error. V gene TRBV7-9 combines with J gene TRBJ2-7; no clear D gene. Germline V CDR1 and CDR2: SEHNR, FQNEAQ (reference sequence). The CDR3 totals 12 residues. The CDR3 is CSSSPSGGEQYF. CDR3 in DNA: TGTTCCAGCAGCCCATCGGGTGGCGAGCAGTACTTC.

The chain has TRBV12-1 and TRBJ1-2; whether TRBD1, the table's D call, matches the DNA was not checked. TRBV12-1 is marked as a pseudogene. This CDR3 is 14 amino acids long. The CDR3 here is CANKRPGGAGGYTF. CDR3 DNA sequence: TGTGCCAACAAAAGACCAGGGGGCGCCGGCGGCTACACCTTC.

The chain joins TRBV7-3 to TRBJ2-1, with D uncertain. Trimming removed 5 bases from V and 6 bases from J, with 17 bases in between. Germline V gives CDR1 SGHTA, CDR2 FQGTGA. The CDR3 has 15 residues. CDR3 amino acids: CASSPTGGTFNEQFF. DNA for the CDR3: TGTGCCAGCAGCCCAACCGGCGGAACGTTCAATGAGCAGTTCTTC.

J is TRBJ2-1 and V is TRBV6-5; possibly TRBD2 for D (6 bases). The germline V and J ends were trimmed by 6 bases and 0 bases, with 12 bases remaining between them. The CDR3 is 15 amino acids. The germline V gene encodes CDR1 MNHEY and CDR2 SVGAGI. DNA for the CDR3: TGTGCCAGCAGGGGGGGACGCTCCTCCTACAATGAGCAGTTCTTC. It encodes CASRGGRSSYNEQFF.

The chain combines TRBV5-8 with TRBJ1-4, with a possible D match to TRBD1 (5 bases). V lost 6 bases and J lost 3, with 27 bases in between. Germline assignment: CDR1 SGHTS and CDR2 YDEGEE. This CDR3 is 19 amino acids long. The CDR3 bases are TGTGCCAGCAACAAAATTTGGGGGGTTTTTTTTGCTGCTAATGAAAAACTGTTTTTT. As protein: CASNKIWGVFFAANEKLFF.

This chain connects TRBV5-1 to TRBJ1-1; possibly TRBD1 for D (5 bases). The CDR3 sequence is 15 residues long. Germline assignment: CDR1 SGHRS and CDR2 YFSETQ. Between the trimmed V and J ends, which lost 6 bases and 1 base, there was a span of 16 bases. The CDR3 sequence: CASTSNPGGNTEAFF. The DNA for the CDR3 is TGCGCCAGCACCTCAAACCCGGGGGGGAACACTGAAGCTTTCTTT.

The chain links TRBV11-1 to TRBJ2-1; 9 nucleotides line up with TRBD2. The CDR3 consists of 18 residues. The ends lost 1 base at V and 3 bases at J; junction bases unmatched: 10. In germline, CDR1 is SGHAT, CDR2 FQDESV (reference sequence). The CDR3, as DNA: TGTGCCAGCAGCTTAGAAGGAGCGGGGGGCGGTCTCTACAATGAGCAGTTCTTC. Protein: CASSLEGAGGGLYNEQFF. Together with reference TRBV11-1 and TRBJ2-1, the CDR3 gives the full variable domain: EAEVAQSPRYKITEKSQAVAFWCDPISGHATLYWYRQILGQGPELLVQFQDESVVDDSQLPKDRFSAERLKGVDSTLKIQPAELGDSAMYLCASSLEGAGGGLYNEQFFGPGTRLTVL.

This chain uses TRBV5-4 with TRBJ2-5; 7 nucleotides line up with TRBD2. Per germline, CDR1 SGHNT and CDR2 YYREEE (reference sequence). The CDR3 is made up of 15 amino acids. Trimming at V came to 4 bases and at J to 1 base, leaving 7 bases not matched to a gene. CDR3 protein: CASSGGGTTQETQYF. Here the CDR3 DNA reads TGTGCCAGCAGCGGCGGCGGGACTACCCAAGAGACCCAGTACTTC.

The chain recombines TRBV4-3 with TRBJ1-1; 10 bases align to TRBD1. Germline lookup yields CDR1 LGHNA and CDR2 YSLEER. This CDR3 region has 15 residues. With V trimmed by 3 bases and J by 7 bases, 8 bases remained unmatched. This CDR3 reads CASSQVPGTGVEAFF. The CDR3 nucleotides are TGCGCCAGCAGCCAGGTACCCGGGACAGGGGTTGAAGCTTTCTTT.

The chain carries TRBV6-4 and TRBJ1-1; 7 bases agree with TRBD1. The CDR3 is made up of 13 amino acids. Germline CDR1 reads MRHNA; CDR2 reads SNTAGT. J was trimmed by 4 bases and V by 3 bases; bases with no gene match: 2. CDR3 residues: CASSEYRGTEAFF. The CDR3 bases are TGTGCCAGCAGTGAATACAGGGGCACTGAAGCTTTCTTT.

This clone occurred a few times. The V call is TRBV6-1, the J call TRBJ2-7; a weak D match, TRBD2 (8 bases). CDR1 is MNHNS, CDR2 SASEGT, per germline. CDR3 length: 15 residues. V was trimmed by 6 bases and J by 4 bases, leaving 19 bases between them. CDR3 DNA sequence: TGTGCCAGCAGGGCGGGGGGAGGGGGCAAATACGAGCAGTACTTC. This sequence encodes CASRAGGGGKYEQYF.

Only one count was recorded for this clone. The rearrangement uses TRBV20-1 and TRBJ2-3; D is ambiguous. Germline V gene lookup returns CDR1 DFQATT and CDR2 SNEGSKA (reference sequence). V dropped 5 bases and J dropped 2 bases, with 5 bases sitting between them. This CDR3 contains 11 residues. The CDR3: CSASHTDTQYF. CDR3 bases: TGCAGTGCTTCACACACAGATACGCAGTATTTT.

V is TRBV6-5 and J is TRBJ2-5, with 8 bases lining up with TRBD1. The DNA end is more similar to TRBJ2-7, so the J call may be wrong. The CDR3 is 12 amino acids. Per the germline V gene, CDR1 is MNHEY and CDR2 is SVGAGI. Here the CDR3 DNA reads TGTGCCAGCGGGGACAGGACCTACGAGCAGTACTTC. The encoded protein is CASGDRTYEQYF.

The CDR3 is CASSKQGTGANVLTF. The CDR3 DNA sequence: TGTGCCAGCAGCAAACAGGGGACCGGGGCCAACGTCCTGACTTTC. This chain links TRBV6-1 with TRBJ2-6, with TRBD1 identical over 7 bases. CDR1 MNHNS and CDR2 SASEGT come from the germline V gene. V was clipped by 6 bases and J by 4 bases; unmatched bases: 6. The CDR3 has 15 amino acids.

The chain combines TRBV4-3 with TRBJ2-7, with 14 bases lining up with TRBD2. V lost 0 bases and J lost 5; bases outside the gene matches: 12. The CDR3 runs 19 residues. CDR1 is LGHNA and CDR2 is YSLEER in the germline V gene. The CDR3 reads CASSQDLSRLAGGPNEQYF. CDR3 nucleotide sequence: TGCGCCAGCAGCCAAGATCTCTCCAGACTAGCGGGAGGGCCTAACGAGCAGTACTTC.